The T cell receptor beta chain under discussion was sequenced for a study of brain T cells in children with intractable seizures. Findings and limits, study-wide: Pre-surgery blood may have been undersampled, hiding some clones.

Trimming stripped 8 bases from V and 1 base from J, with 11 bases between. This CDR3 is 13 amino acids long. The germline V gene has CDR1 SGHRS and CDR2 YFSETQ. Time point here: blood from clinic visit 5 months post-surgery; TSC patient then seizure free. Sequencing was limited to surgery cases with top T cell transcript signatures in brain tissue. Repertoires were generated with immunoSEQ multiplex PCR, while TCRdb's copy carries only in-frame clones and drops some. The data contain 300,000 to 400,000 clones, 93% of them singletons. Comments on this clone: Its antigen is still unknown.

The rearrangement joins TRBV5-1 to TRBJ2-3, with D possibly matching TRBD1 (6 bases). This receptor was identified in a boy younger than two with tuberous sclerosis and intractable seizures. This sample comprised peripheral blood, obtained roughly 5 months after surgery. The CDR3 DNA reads TGCGCCAGTGTAGGGGGACGCACAGATACGCAGTATTTT. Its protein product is CASVGGRTDTQYF. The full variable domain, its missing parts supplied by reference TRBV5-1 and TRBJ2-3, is KAGVTQTPRYLIKTRGQQVTLSCSPISGHRSVSWYQQTPGQGLQFLFEYFSETQRNKGNFPGRFSGRQFSNSRSEMNVSTLELGDSALYLCASVGGRTDTQYFGPGTRLTVL.